A selection of T cell receptor beta chains follows, all from one sample in a study of CD8 T cells in ankylosing spondylitis. MiXCR, applied by TCRdb to the 5' RACE reads, yields one record per CDR3 protein. The table has around 340,000 distinct CDR3 sequences, approximately 22% seen once; the top ten hold over 10%. Sequences were obtained from blood, either unsorted or a sorted T cell fraction (not recorded which). These receptors all stem from a male donor with ankylosing spondylitis or in good health (not recorded which). Each CDR3 is given without its conserved first and last residue. The order of the fields is clone size, V gene, CDR3 protein. Not every row has a clone size; where given, it reads once, few, many or a size class.

.,TRBV7-8,ASSLVAWGSGELF
.,TRBV10-3,AISDPEGQGHPADTQY
few,TRBV6-7,ASSYPPREREDADTQY
.,TRBV5-1,ASSEGQKYNEQF
.,TRBV4-1,ASSGQWGGELF
.,TRBV7-9,ASSLTGSFTDTQY
.,TRBV9,ASSPPGAGDLGNEQF
.,TRBV12-3/TRBV12-4,ARSLGDDSDKFTDTQY
.,TRBV28,ASEAQGVETQY
.,TRBV7-3,ASSFSGGAHNEQF
.,TRBV2,ASTDGGYT
.,TRBV6-5,ASSPSPSAGAYEQY
few,TRBV6-5,ASRLPTEDHEQY
few,TRBV27,ASSLGVGYEQY
.,TRBV28,ASTPFLASGANVLT